What follows are 17 T cell receptor beta chains derived from one specimen sequenced in a study of T cell responses to AZD1222 COVID-19 vaccine. TCRdb's table, derived via immunoSEQ multiplex PCR, lists solely in-frame clones and lacks some. The sample records 120,000 or so clones, more than 75% being singletons. This material consisted of peripheral blood, taken 28 days after the second AZD1222 dose. The source is an adult who received the AZD1222 COVID-19 vaccine.

The chain joins TRBV3-1 (or the pseudogene TRBV3-2) to TRBJ2-3; D is ambiguous. The CDR3 consists of 13 residues. V was pared by 0 bases and J by 6 bases, with 7 bases between. Germline lookup yields CDR1 LGHDT and CDR2 YNNKEL (reference sequence). CDR3 residues: CASSQDRPDTQYF. The CDR3 region has the DNA TGTGCCAGCAGCCAAGATAGGCCCGATACGCAGTATTTT.

The rearrangement links TRBV7-3 to TRBJ2-2; 9 nucleotides line up with TRBD1. The CDR3 is 13 amino acids. CDR1 and CDR2 (germline): SGHTA, FQGTGA. The J segment lost 6 bases and the V segment lost 6 bases, leaving 2 bases of the junction unmatched. The CDR3 bases are TGTGCCAGCAGGGACAGGGGATCCGGGGAGCTGTTTTTT. Residues: CASRDRGSGELFF.

This chain joins TRBV7-9 and TRBJ2-7, with 11 bases that match TRBD2. The J segment lost 6 bases and the V segment lost 5 bases, leaving 12 bases of the junction unmatched. CDR3 length: 16 residues. CDR1 and CDR2 from the germline V gene are SEHNR and FQNEAQ (reference sequence). The CDR3 region is CASSLGTSGRALEQYF. DNA of the CDR3: TGTGCCAGCAGCCTTGGAACTAGCGGGAGAGCCCTCGAGCAGTACTTC.

The CDR3, as DNA: TGCGCCAGCAGCCAACCGGAACGGGGGACTGGGGGTTCACCCCTCCACTTT. Protein sequence: CASSQPERGTGGSPLHF. This chain uses TRBV4-1 with TRBJ1-6, with D tentatively TRBD1 (5 bases). Germline CDR1 and CDR2: MGHRA and YSYEKL. CDR3 size: 17 residues. V lost 2 bases and J lost 9, with 20 bases in between.

DNA for the CDR3: TGTGCCAGCAGTGTAGCGGGAGAAAGCGAGCAGTACTTC. It specifies CASSVAGESEQYF. The V gene is TRBV6-1, the J gene TRBJ2-7; 9 bases line up with TRBD2. This CDR3 region has 13 residues. CDR1 and CDR2 from the germline V gene are MNHNS and SASEGT. Trimming cost V 4 bases and J 6 bases; bases outside gene matches: 4.

The chain is built from TRBV6-2 or TRBV6-3 and TRBJ2-3; 12 bases are shared with TRBD2. V lost 4 bases and J lost 5; bases outside the gene matches: 13. CDR1 is MNHEY and CDR2 is SVGEGT in the germline V gene. This CDR3 has 18 amino acids. The CDR3 bases are TGTGCCAGCAGTTTCAGGCTAGCGGGAGGGAGTTACGAAGATACGCAGTATTTT. Translating it yields CASSFRLAGGSYEDTQYF.

The V and J genes are TRBV2 and TRBJ2-1; D call uncertain. V was trimmed by 7 bases and J by 10 bases, leaving 11 bases between them. From germline, CDR1 is SNHLY and CDR2 FYNNEI. This CDR3 spans 11 amino acids. The CDR3 reads CASIRKLEQFF. The CDR3 coding sequence is TGTGCCAGCATAAGAAAGCTCGAGCAGTTCTTC.

The V gene is TRBV19, the J gene TRBJ2-7, with 9 nucleotides matching TRBD1. Trimming at V came to 7 bases and at J to 2 bases, leaving 9 bases not matched to a gene. Germline lookup yields CDR1 LNHDA and CDR2 SQIVND (reference sequence). The CDR3 length is 15 residues. CDR3 DNA: TGTGCCAGTAAAGCCCGGGACAGGGACACCTACGAGCAGTACTTC. Protein: CASKARDRDTYEQYF.

CDR3: CASSFSFRGRAGEKLFF. The CDR3 region has the DNA TGTGCCAGCAGTTTTTCGTTCCGAGGCAGGGCGGGGGAAAAACTGTTTTTT. The chain has TRBV27 and TRBJ1-4, with D perhaps TRBD1 (5 bases). With 3 bases removed from V and 8 bases from J, the gap between germline ends came to 22 bases. The CDR3 runs 17 residues. Per the germline V gene, CDR1 is MNHEY and CDR2 is SMNVEV (reference sequence).

The chain carries TRBV21-1 and TRBJ1-2; the D call of TRBD1 is as the table states it, not checked on the DNA. TRBV21-1 is a documented pseudogene. The CDR3 has 16 residues. CDR3 residues: CASSKGAGAKDYGYTF. DNA for the CDR3: TGTGCCAGCAGCAAAGGGGCAGGGGCGAAGGACTATGGCTACACCTTC.

The chain joins TRBV5-1 to TRBJ1-2; D not resolved. CDR3 length: 17 residues. Trimming removed 0 bases from V and 4 bases from J, with 19 bases in between. CDR1 SGHRS and CDR2 YFSETQ come from the germline V gene. CDR3 sequence: CASSLAAVRSRTYGYTF. CDR3 coding DNA: TGCGCCAGCAGCTTGGCTGCAGTCCGGTCCCGTACCTATGGCTACACCTTC.

Concerning this clone itself: A read error may account for a junction end that differs from germline. The V call is TRBV2, the J call TRBJ1-5; D is undetermined. Germline assignment: CDR1 SNHLY and CDR2 FYNNEI. The CDR3 has 16 residues. The CDR3 region has the DNA TGTGCCAGCAGTGAAGACACTAGGGTTAGCTATCAGCCCCAGCATTTT. As protein: CASSEDTRVSYQPQHF.

This clone was picked up a small number of times. The chain links TRBV7-2 to TRBJ2-7, with a weak D call TRBD2 (6 bases). The CDR3 totals 12 residues. V was shortened by 6 bases and J by 8 bases, with 14 bases between the two germline ends. Germline loops: CDR1 SGHTA, CDR2 FQGNSA. CDR3 coding DNA: TGTGCCAGCAGTCACCCAGGAGGGCAGCAGTACTTC. It translates to CASSHPGGQQYF.

This chain joins TRBV28 and TRBJ1-2; D perhaps matches TRBD1 (6 bases). V was cut by 6 bases and J by 1 base, with 15 bases left in between. The CDR3 is 15 residues long. Germline lookup yields CDR1 MDHEN and CDR2 SYDVKM. Here the CDR3 reads CASRGGHRFNYGYTF. The CDR3 DNA follows: TGTGCCAGCAGGGGGGGACACCGGTTTAACTATGGCTACACCTTC.

The chain links TRBV6-5 to TRBJ1-2; no clear D gene. The CDR3 has 13 residues. The germline CDR1 and CDR2 sequences are MNHEY and SVGAGI. Trimming took 6 bases from V and 8 from J, leaving 16 bases between them. DNA of the CDR3: TGTGCCAGCAGGTTAGGGCGCTTAGAAGGCTACACCTTC. Translated: CASRLGRLEGYTF.

The chain joins TRBV11-2 to TRBJ2-1; 10 bases are shared with TRBD1. V shed 5 bases, J shed 9 bases, and the junction held 13 bases outside the gene matches. This CDR3 is 16 amino acids long. Germline CDR1 and CDR2: SGHAT and FQNNGV. In DNA, the CDR3 is TGTGCCAGCAGCACGAATCGGGACAGGGGTAGGGTTGAGCAGTTCTTC. The encoded protein is CASSTNRDRGRVEQFF. The whole variable domain, filled in from reference TRBV11-2 and TRBJ2-1, reads EAGVAQSPRYKIIEKRQSVAFWCNPISGHATLYWYQQILGQGPKLLIQFQNNGVVDDSQLPKDRFSAERLKGVDSTLKIQPAKLEDSAVYLCASSTNRDRGRVEQFFGPGTRLTVL.

This chain joins TRBV9 and TRBJ1-3; TRBD1 might be the D (6 bases). Germline-derived CDR1 and CDR2 are SGDLS and YYNGEE. This CDR3 spans 16 amino acids. The V end lost 4 bases, the J end lost 8 bases, and 22 bases lay between the germline ends. This CDR3 is CASSPYQGRQPDTIYF. Written as DNA, the CDR3 is TGTGCCAGCAGCCCGTATCAGGGGAGACAGCCGGACACCATATATTTT.